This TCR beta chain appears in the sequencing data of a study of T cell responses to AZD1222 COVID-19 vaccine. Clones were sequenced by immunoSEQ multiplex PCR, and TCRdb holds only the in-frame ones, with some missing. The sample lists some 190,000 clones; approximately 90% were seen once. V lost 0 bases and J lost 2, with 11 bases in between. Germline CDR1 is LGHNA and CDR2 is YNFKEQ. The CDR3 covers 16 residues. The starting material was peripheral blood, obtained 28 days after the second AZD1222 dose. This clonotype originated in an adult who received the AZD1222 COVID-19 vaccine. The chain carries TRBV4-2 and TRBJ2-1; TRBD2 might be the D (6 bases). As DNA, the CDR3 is TGTGCCAGCAGCCAAGATGACGGGAGTCCCTACAATGAGCAGTTCTTC. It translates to CASSQDDGSPYNEQFF.